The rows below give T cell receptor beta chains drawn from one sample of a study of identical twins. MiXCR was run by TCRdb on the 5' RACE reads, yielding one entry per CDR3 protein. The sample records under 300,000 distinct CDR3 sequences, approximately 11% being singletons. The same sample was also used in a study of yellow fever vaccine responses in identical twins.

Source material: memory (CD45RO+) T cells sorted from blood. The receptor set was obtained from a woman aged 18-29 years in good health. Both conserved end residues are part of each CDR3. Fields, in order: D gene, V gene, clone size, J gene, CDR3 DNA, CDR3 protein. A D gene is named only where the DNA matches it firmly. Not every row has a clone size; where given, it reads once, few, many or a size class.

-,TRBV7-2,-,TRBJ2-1,TGTGCCAGCAGCTCGACCGGGGTCGGCGAGCAGTTCTTC,CASSSTGVGEQFF
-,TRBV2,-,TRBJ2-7,TGTGCCAGCAGTATACCACCGTTACAGAAACTCGAGCAGTACTTC,CASSIPPLQKLEQYF
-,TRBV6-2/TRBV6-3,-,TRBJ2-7,TGTGCCAGCAGTTACGGGCAAGGTCCTCTCGAGCAGTACTTC,CASSYGQGPLEQYF
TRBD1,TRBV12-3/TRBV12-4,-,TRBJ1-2,TGTGCCAGCAGCCATACAGGGGTGCCGGCTGTCGCCTTC,CASSHTGVPAVAF
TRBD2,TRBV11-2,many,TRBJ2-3,TGTGCCAGCAGAAATTTTGTAGCGGGAGCATCGTATACGCAGTATTTT,CASRNFVAGASYTQYF
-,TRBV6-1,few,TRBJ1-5,TGTGCCAGCACAAGGGGGGTGAGTCAGCCCCAGCATTTT,CASTRGVSQPQHF
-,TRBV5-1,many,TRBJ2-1,TGCGCCAGCAGCGTCCCGACCGTCATTAATGAGCAGTTCTTC,CASSVPTVINEQFF
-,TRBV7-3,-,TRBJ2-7,TGTGCCAGCAGCTTAAGGCATGACAGCTACGAGCAGTACTTC,CASSLRHDSYEQYF
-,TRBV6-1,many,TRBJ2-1,TGTGCCAGCAGTCGGGACACAGGGTTCTACAATGAGCAGTTCTTC,CASSRDTGFYNEQFF
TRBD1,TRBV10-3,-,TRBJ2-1,TGTGCCATCCACCGGGACAGGGACCAGACCCAATACAATGAGCAGTTCTTC,CAIHRDRDQTQYNEQFF
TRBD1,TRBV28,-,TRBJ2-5,TGTGCCAGCAGTTCCACCCCGGGACAGACTAAAGAGACCCAGTACTTC,CASSSTPGQTKETQYF
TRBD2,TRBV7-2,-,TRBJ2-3,TGTGCCAGCAGCTCCGGACTAGCGGGGCGCACTAATACGCAGTATTTT,CASSSGLAGRTNTQYF
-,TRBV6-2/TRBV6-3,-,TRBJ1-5,TGTGCCAGCAGTTACGGTGGGACGGGCAATCAGCCCCAGCATTTT,CASSYGGTGNQPQHF
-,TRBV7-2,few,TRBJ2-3,TGTGCCAGCAGCGATCCGGGGGAGTTAAAAGATACGCAGTATTTT,CASSDPGELKDTQYF
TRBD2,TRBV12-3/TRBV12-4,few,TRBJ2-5,TGTGCCAGCAGGACTAGCGGGGGGAAAAAGACCCAGTACTTC,CASRTSGGKKTQYF
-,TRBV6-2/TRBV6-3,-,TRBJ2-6,TGTGCCAGCAGCGTACAGGGAATTAGGGCCAACGTCCTGACTTTC,CASSVQGIRANVLTF
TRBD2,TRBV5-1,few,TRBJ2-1,TGCGCCAGCAGCCCCCTGACTAGCGGTGGTAAGGATGAGCAGTTCTTC,CASSPLTSGGKDEQFF
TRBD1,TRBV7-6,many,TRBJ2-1,TGTGCCAGCAGCTTAGGGGACAGGGATTCTTATGAGCAGTTCTTC,CASSLGDRDSYEQFF
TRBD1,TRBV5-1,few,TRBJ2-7,TGCGCCAGCAGGAGTGGACAGGGCATCTACGAGCAGTACTTC,CASRSGQGIYEQYF
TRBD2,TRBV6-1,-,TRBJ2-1,TGTGCCAGCAGTGACGCCTTCCGGGAGGGCCCGAGCTCCTACAATGAGCAGTTCTTC,CASSDAFREGPSSYNEQFF
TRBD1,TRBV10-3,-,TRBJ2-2,TGTGCCATCAGTGATTCCAGGCTGGACAGGGTGAGGAACACCGGGGAGCTGTTTTTT,CAISDSRLDRVRNTGELFF
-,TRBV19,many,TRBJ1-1,TGTGCCAGTAGCCCGCGTGTCGACACTGAAGCTTTCTTT,CASSPRVDTEAFF